This TCR beta chain comes out of a study of blood T cell repertoires in COVID-19. V gave up 5 bases and J gave up 7 bases; unmatched junction bases: 13. CDR1 and CDR2 (germline): SGHAT, FQNNGV. CDR3 size: 15 residues. Method: immunoSEQ multiplex PCR; TCRdb's copy keeps in-frame clones and lacks some. The sample lists about 21,000 clones; 88% were seen once. This clonotype was sampled from a human donor in a cohort sampled during active COVID-19. The rearrangement links TRBV11-2 to TRBJ2-5; TRBD1 agrees at 7 bases. The sample comprised peripheral blood. CDR3 sequence reads: CASSLRQGDLATQYF. In DNA form, the CDR3 reads TGTGCCAGCAGCCTCCGACAGGGTGATTTGGCGACCCAGTACTTC.